This TCR beta chain was observed in a study of spatial heterogeneity in lung cancer. Study information: Alpha-chain sequences were consistently detected in smaller numbers than beta-chain sequences.

TCRdb redid the calling of the 5' RACE reads with MiXCR, one entry per CDR3 protein. The sample lists over 6,000 distinct CDR3 sequences, 9.7% occurring once. This CDR3 has 17 amino acids. Germline V gives CDR1 MNHNS, CDR2 SASEGT. On this clonotype: Germline and junction disagree at one end, which may indicate a read error.

Time point here: sample taken at primary tumor resection. There were 72 donors, all of them untreated patients with early-stage non-small cell lung cancer. Whole RNA obtained from tumor, nontumor lung or frozen PBMC underwent sequencing without sorting. The sequencing used normal lung tissue next to the tumor, collected at surgery. This clonotype originated in a male donor with early-stage non-small cell lung cancer. The J gene is TRBJ2-7, the V gene TRBV6-1, with TRBD1 identical over 8 bases. The CDR3 loop is CASREGVGRGRTYEQYF. CDR3 bases: TGTGCCAGCAGGGAGGGAGTAGGCAGGGGGCGAACCTACGAACAGTACTTC.